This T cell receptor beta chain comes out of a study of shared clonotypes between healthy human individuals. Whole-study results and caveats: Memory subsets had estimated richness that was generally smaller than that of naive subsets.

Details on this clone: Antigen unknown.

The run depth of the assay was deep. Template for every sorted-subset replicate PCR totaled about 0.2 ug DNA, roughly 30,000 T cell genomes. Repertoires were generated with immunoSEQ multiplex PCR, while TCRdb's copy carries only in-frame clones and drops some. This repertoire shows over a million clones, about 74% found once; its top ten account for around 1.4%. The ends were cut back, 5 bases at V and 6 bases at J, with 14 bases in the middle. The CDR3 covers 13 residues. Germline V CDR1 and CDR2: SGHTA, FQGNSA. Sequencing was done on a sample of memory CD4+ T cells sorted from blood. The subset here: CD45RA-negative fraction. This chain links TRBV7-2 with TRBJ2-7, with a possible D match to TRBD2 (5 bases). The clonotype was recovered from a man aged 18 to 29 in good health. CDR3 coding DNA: TGTGCCAGCAGCCCGCAGGCAGGAGGCGAGCAGTACTTC. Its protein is CASSPQAGGEQYF.